The rows below give T cell receptor beta chains drawn from one sample of a study of tumor-infiltrating lymphocytes in primary liver carcinoma. TCRdb analysed the multiplex PCR reads with MiXCR anew, one entry per CDR3 protein. The sample gives under 130,000 distinct CDR3 sequences, approximately 78% of which show up once; approximately 21% is in the top ten. The sample consisted of liver tumor tissue from sampling region 3. These receptors were taken from a man aged 40-49 years with primary liver carcinoma and hepatitis B virus infection. CDR3s include the opening cysteine and the closing phenylalanine or tryptophan. D genes are given only for firm matches. Clone size appears in some rows only: once, few, many, or a class for an expanded clone.

TRBD2	TRBV12-3/TRBV12-4	TRBJ2-5	few	CTSSRSGTETQYF	TGTACTAGTAGCCGAAGCGGGACAGAGACCCAGTACTTC
.	TRBV12-3/TRBV12-4	TRBJ1-1	.	CAGSFGGLNTEAFF	TGTGCCGGCAGTTTCGGGGGGTTGAACACAGAAGCTTTCTTT
TRBD2	TRBV6-1	TRBJ2-5	.	CASRGGSQETQYF	TGTGCCAGCAGGGGCGGGAGCCAAGAGACACAGTACTTC
.	TRBV20-1	TRBJ2-7	.	CSAGGRIDEQYF	TGCAGTGCAGGGGGAAGGATCGACGAGCAGTACTTC
.	TRBV5-6	TRBJ2-7	.	CASIGTWGARYEQYF	TGTGCCAGCATCGGCACATGGGGCGCCCGCTACGAGCAGTACTTC
.	TRBV28	TRBJ2-5	once	CASSYPAGPEGEIQYF	TGTGCCAGCAGTTATCCCGCTGGACCGGAGGGAGAGATCCAGTACTTC
.	TRBV12-3/TRBV12-4	TRBJ2-7	.	CASIHGGLEQYF	TGTGCCAGCATTCACGGAGGCCTAGAGCAGTACTTC
.	TRBV29-1	TRBJ2-2	many	CSVENPLGTNTGELFF	TGCAGCGTTGAAAACCCCCTGGGGACCAACACCGGGGAGCTGTTTTTT
.	TRBV30	TRBJ1-5	.	CAWRAELSNQPHHF	TGTGCCTGGAGGGCCGAGCTGAGCAATCAGCCCCACCATTTT
.	TRBV11-2	TRBJ2-7	.	CASSLGLTYEQNF	TGTGCCAGCAGCTTAGGACTAACCTACGAGCAGAACTTC
TRBD2	TRBV29-1	TRBJ2-3	once	CSAKGSGSAETQYF	TGCAGCGCTAAGGGTAGCGGGAGTGCAGAAACGCAGTATTTT
.	TRBV6-1	TRBJ2-1	.	CAITPYLSEGYNEHFF	TGTGCCATCACCCCTTATCTTAGCGAAGGCTACAATGAGCACTTCTTC
.	TRBV2	TRBJ2-3	many	CASSEPQDTQYF	TGTGCCAGCAGTGAACCTCAAGATACGCAGTATTTT
TRBD2	TRBV5-4	TRBJ2-5	.	CGSSLAGSGETQYF	TGTGGCAGCAGCTTAGCGGGGTCCGGAGAGACCCAGTACTTC
.	TRBV4-3	TRBJ1-6	.	CASSQGELYSPLLHF	TGCGCCAGCAGCCAAGGAGAGCTCTATAGTCCACTCCTCCACTTT
TRBD1	TRBV5-1	TRBJ2-3	many	CASSLQGADTQYF	TGCGCCAGCAGCTTACAGGGGGCAGATACGCAGTATTTT
TRBD2	TRBV6-2/TRBV6-3	TRBJ2-1	once	CATEASGRNEQFF	TGTGCCACCGAAGCTAGCGGGAGGAATGAGCAGTTCTTC
.	TRBV4-1	TRBJ2-7	.	CASSQEIPVDEQYF	TGCGCCAGCAGCCAAGAGATCCCTGTCGACGAGCAGTACTTC
TRBD2	TRBV12-3/TRBV12-4	TRBJ2-7	.	CASSLAGVRNEQYF	TGTGCCAGTAGTCTAGCGGGAGTAAGGAACGAGCAGTACTTC
.	TRBV11-2	TRBJ2-1	.	CARSPRGTGIIYNEQFF	TGTGCCAGAAGCCCCCGCGGTACTGGGATTATCTACAATGAGCAGTTCTTC
TRBD2	TRBV28	TRBJ2-3	many	CASSIAGDSTDTQYF	TGTGCCAGTTCTATAGCGGGAGACAGCACAGATACGCAGTATTTT
.	TRBV11-3	TRBJ1-1	.	CTSITGLNTEAFF	TGTACCAGCATTACAGGTTTGAACACTGAAGCTTTCTTT
.	TRBV6-2/TRBV6-3	TRBJ1-2	.	CASSLIDYGYAF	TGTGCCAGCAGCCTGATAGACTATGGCTACGCCTTC
.	TRBV5-4	TRBJ2-1	.	CASSRRGEVEHFF	TGTGCCAGCAGTCGAAGGGGGGAAGTCGAGCACTTCTTC
.	TRBV5-1	TRBJ2-1	.	CASSVSRGGEQFF	TGCGCCAGCAGTGTCTCGCGGGGTGGTGAGCAGTTTTTC
.	TRBV6-6	TRBJ2-4	.	CAGSYSTSGMAKNIQYF	TGTGCCGGCAGTTACTCGACGTCAGGGATGGCAAAAAACATTCAGTACTTC
.	TRBV4-3	TRBJ1-1	.	CASSPVGGRMNTEAFF	TGCGCCAGCAGCCCTGTGGGCGGGCGAATGAACACTGAAGCATTCTTT
TRBD2	TRBV6-6	TRBJ2-3	.	CASRQLAGGGLDTQYF	TGTGCCAGCAGACAACTAGCGGGAGGAGGTTTAGATACGCAGTATTTT
.	TRBV12-3/TRBV12-4	TRBJ2-2	.	CPSSSWQGRAVGELFF	TGTCCCAGTAGTTCATGGCAGGGGAGAGCGGTCGGGGAGCTGTTTTTT
.	TRBV4-2	TRBJ1-4	.	CVSRQPHCEKLFF	TGTGTCAGCAGGCAGCCCCACTGTGAAAAACTGTTTTTT
.	TRBV6-6	TRBJ1-1	once	CASSKGETTESFF	TGTGCCAGCAGCAAAGGGGAGACTACTGAATCTTTCTTT
.	TRBV6-2/TRBV6-3	TRBJ2-5	.	CASSYWAVTQEIQYF	TGTGCCAGCAGTTACTGGGCAGTTACCCAAGAGATCCAGTACTTC
TRBD2	TRBV6-5	TRBJ2-1	once	CVSCSLAGDYNEQFF	TGTGTCAGCTGCTCACTAGCGGGAGACTACAATGAGCAGTTCTTC
TRBD1	TRBV6-5	TRBJ1-3	once	CASSSVRDRVISGNTIYF	TGTGCCAGCAGTTCTGTCAGGGACAGAGTCATCTCTGGAAACACCATATATTTT
.	TRBV5-1	TRBJ2-3	.	CASSSIVGVLIDTQYF	TGCGCCAGCAGCTCCATAGTGGGAGTATTGATAGATACACAGTATTTT
TRBD2	TRBV6-6	TRBJ2-7	.	CASSPRLAGVGFRTSYEEYF	TGTGCCAGCAGCCCCAGACTAGCGGGAGTCGGATTTCGCACATCGTACGAGGAGTACTTC
.	TRBV28	TRBJ1-2	many	CASSSAADPEPYGYTF	TGTGCCAGCAGTTCCGCTGCCGACCCGGAACCCTATGGCTACACCTTC
.	TRBV11-1	TRBJ2-6	.	CTSCLGRAGANVLTF	TGTACCAGCTGCTTGGGCCGAGCTGGGGCCAATGTCCTGACTTTC
.	TRBV6-1	TRBJ2-6	once	CTSSEQDMAGANVLTF	TGTACCAGCAGTGAACAGGATATGGCTGGGGCCAACGTCCTGACTTTC
.	TRBV5-1	TRBJ2-7	.	CTSSLVGAASNEQYF	TGCACCAGCAGCTTGGTCGGCGCAGCCTCCAACGAGCAGTACTTC
.	TRBV6-6	TRBJ2-6	.	CASSERGVAGANVLTF	TGTGCCAGCAGTGAACGGGGTGTGGCTGGGGCCAACGTCCTGACTTTC
TRBD2	TRBV28	TRBJ2-7	.	CVSSPLLRDYEQYF	TGTGTCAGCAGTCCCCTATTAAGGGACTACGAACAGTACTTC
TRBD2	TRBV6-1	TRBJ2-3	.	CVSSEGGSSDTQYF	TGTGTCAGCAGTGAAGGCGGGAGCTCAGATACGCAGTATTTC
.	TRBV6-1	TRBJ2-1	once	CASSLGGYEQLF	TGTGCCAGTTCTCTCGGGGGCTATGAGCAGTTGTTC
.	TRBV4-3	TRBJ2-2	once	CASSQDPPLTANTGEPFF	TGCGCCAGCAGCCAAGACCCCCCCCTAACGGCGAACACCGGGGAGCCGTTTTTT
TRBD1	TRBV5-4	TRBJ1-4	.	CTSSPRPGTGMSGF	TGTACCAGCAGCCCACGACCCGGGACAGGAATGTCTGGATTT
.	TRBV12-3/TRBV12-4	TRBJ1-2	many	CASSLGGRPRNYGYTF	TGTGCCAGCAGTTTAGGTGGCAGACCAAGAAACTATGGCTACACCTTC
.	TRBV6-2/TRBV6-3	TRBJ2-1	.	CVSSRPATNEQFF	TGTGTCAGCAGCCGGCCAGCGACTAATGAGCAGTTCTTC
TRBD2	TRBV4-1	TRBJ2-1	.	CVSNQSSGGRYNELFF	TGCGTCAGCAACCAATCGAGTGGCGGGAGGTACAATGAGCTGTTCTTC
.	TRBV11-1	TRBJ1-6	.	CAVSRTLVSRLHF	TGTGCCGTCAGCCGGACACTGGTTTCACGCCTCCACTTT
.	TRBV19	TRBJ2-2	.	CGSREGLGGELLF	TGTGGCAGTAGAGAGGGCCTGGGCGGGGAGCTGTTATTT
.	TRBV6-6	TRBJ1-3	.	CASSYGLLGVPSGNTIHF	TGTGCCAGCAGTTACGGATTACTGGGAGTCCCTTCTGGAAACACCATACATTTT
.	TRBV5-1	TRBJ2-3	.	CTSSLSGASTDTQYF	TGCACCAGCAGCTTGTCTGGAGCTAGTACAGATACGCAGTATTTT
.	TRBV4-3	TRBJ2-1	.	CASSQGQGRVGPYNEQFF	TGCGCCAGCAGCCAAGGCCAGGGAAGAGTCGGCCCCTACAATGAGCAGTTCTTC
.	TRBV29-1	TRBJ2-6	once	CSVGRGEPCGANVLTF	TGCAGCGTTGGTAGAGGGGAACCATGTGGGGCCAACGTCCTGACTTTC
.	TRBV10-2	TRBJ1-1	.	CASSYLNEAFF	TGCGCCAGCAGTTACCTCAATGAAGCTTTCTTT
.	TRBV28	TRBJ2-1	.	CTSSLGSGFYNEQSF	TGTACCAGCAGCCTCGGGAGCGGATTCTACAATGAGCAGTCCTTC
.	TRBV5-1	TRBJ2-1	.	CASSLDPSGLKYNEQFF	TGCGCCAGCAGCTTGGATCCTAGTGGGCTAAAGTACAATGAGCAGTTCTTC